This entry lists 21 T cell receptor beta chains sequenced from one sample in a study of cytomegalovirus exposure and HLA in healthy donors. The assay was immunoSEQ multiplex PCR, and TCRdb's table has in-frame clones only and misses some. The sample records 250,000 to 350,000 clones, 70% to 90% being singletons. The sample consisted of PBMCs. The receptor source for this set is a woman aged 18-35 years in good health and CMV-seronegative.

This clone is a singleton in its sample. The chain joins TRBV25-1 to TRBJ1-1; D is unresolved. Deletions cut 3 bases from V and 0 bases from J, with 14 bases between. The CDR3 loop spans 16 amino acids. Germline assignment: CDR1 MGHDK and CDR2 SYGVNS. CDR3 bases: TGTGCCAGCAGTGACCTAGGGCGAGGGATGAACACTGAAGCTTTCTTT. Protein: CASSDLGRGMNTEAFF.

The chain employs TRBV2 and TRBJ2-5; D might be TRBD1 (6 bases). The CDR3 sequence is 16 residues long. CDR1 and CDR2 from the germline V gene are SNHLY and FYNNEI. Trimming took off 9 bases at V and 5 bases at J, with 25 bases between the two ends. CDR3 in amino acids: CASNNRDNILIETQYF. For the CDR3, the DNA is TGTGCCAGTAATAACCGGGACAATATTCTCATTGAGACCCAGTACTTC.

The chain joins TRBV2 to TRBJ1-5, with D possibly TRBD1 on 5 matching bases. V lost 7 bases and J lost 4, with 11 bases in between. The CDR3 has 13 residues. Germline V gene data show CDR1 as SNHLY and CDR2 as FYNNEI. CDR3: CASTRQPNQPQHF. CDR3 nucleotides: TGTGCCAGCACGAGACAGCCTAATCAGCCCCAGCATTTT.

The chain has TRBV10-1 and TRBJ2-1, with D possibly being TRBD2 (6 bases). From germline, CDR1 is WNHNN and CDR2 SYGVQD (reference sequence). Trimming took 5 bases from V and 8 from J, leaving 13 bases between them. The CDR3 is made up of 13 amino acids. The CDR3 region has the DNA TGCGCCAGCAGTCGACTAGTCTTCGATGAGCAGTTCTTC. It yields the protein CASSRLVFDEQFF.

The chain couples TRBV27 to TRBJ1-1; 8 bases line up with TRBD1. The trim removed 10 bases at V and 0 bases at J, leaving 7 bases unmatched. Germline values: CDR1 MNHEY, CDR2 SMNVEV (reference sequence). This CDR3 spans 14 amino acids. CDR3 nucleotide sequence: TGTGCCACCCGACAGGGGATGGTGAACACTGAAGCTTTCTTT. This gives the protein CATRQGMVNTEAFF.

The V and J genes are TRBV9 and TRBJ1-2, with 9 bases lining up with TRBD1. Germline CDR1 reads SGDLS; CDR2 reads YYNGEE. The CDR3 runs 18 residues. Losses at the gene ends were 3 bases for V and 1 base for J; bases not matched to a gene: 13. CDR3 sequence: CASSGGDRGKSGNYGYTF. The CDR3 DNA follows: TGTGCCAGCAGCGGGGGAGACAGGGGGAAAAGTGGTAACTATGGCTACACCTTC.

The J gene is TRBJ1-5, the V gene TRBV5-1; D gene uncertain. Trimming stripped 0 bases from V and 0 bases from J, with 13 bases between. This CDR3 has 17 amino acids. CDR1 and CDR2 (germline): SGHRS, YFSETQ. The CDR3 nucleotides are TGCGCCAGCAGCTTGGGAGGGTTAGGTGATAGCAATCAGCCCCAGCATTTT. It translates to CASSLGGLGDSNQPQHF.

The V gene is TRBV11-2, the J gene TRBJ1-5, with TRBD1 matching over 9 bases. Trimming took 2 bases from V and 5 from J; bases not matched to a gene: 16. The germline V gene encodes CDR1 SGHAT and CDR2 FQNNGV. The CDR3 is made up of 19 amino acids. CDR3 nucleotide sequence: TGTGCCAGCAGCTTAAGTCATAGGGGGACAGGGCCCCTTTATCAGCCCCAGCATTTT. Its protein product is CASSLSHRGTGPLYQPQHF.

V usage is TRBV28 and J usage is TRBJ1-4, with 7 positions matching TRBD1. CDR1 and CDR2 (germline): MDHEN, SYDVKM. Losses at the gene ends were 4 bases for V and 0 bases for J; bases not matched to a gene: 8. The CDR3 is 17 residues long. The DNA for the CDR3 is TGTGCCAGCAGTTCCCCTAGGGGGCCCTCAACTAATGAAAAACTGTTTTTT. The encoded protein is CASSSPRGPSTNEKLFF. The complete variable domain, with remaining parts taken from reference TRBV28 and TRBJ1-4, reads DVKVTQSSRYLVKRTGEKVFLECVQDMDHENMFWYRQDPGLGLRLIYFSYDVKMKEKGDIPEGYSVSREKKERFSLILESASTNQTSMYLCASSSPRGPSTNEKLFFGSGTQLSVL.

The chain links TRBV2 to TRBJ1-3, with D tentatively TRBD1 (5 bases). The CDR3 sequence is 15 residues long. Trimming pared 5 bases from V and 2 bases from J, leaving 13 bases between. Germline CDR1 is SNHLY and CDR2 is FYNNEI. The CDR3 protein is CASSLGRAPGNTIYF. DNA for the CDR3: TGTGCCAGCAGTTTGGGCAGGGCCCCTGGAAACACCATATATTTT.

The chain is built from TRBV19 and TRBJ1-5, with D maybe TRBD1 (5 bases). Trimming took off 5 bases at V and 3 bases at J, with 11 bases between the two ends. This CDR3 is built from 14 residues. Germline CDR1 and CDR2: LNHDA and SQIVND (reference sequence). In nucleotides, the CDR3 is TGTGCCAGTAGTGTTACAGGCAACAATCAGCCCCAGCATTTT. Protein sequence: CASSVTGNNQPQHF.

V usage is TRBV27 and J usage is TRBJ1-5, with unresolved D. This CDR3 comprises 15 residues. V lost 0 bases and J lost 3, with 9 bases in between. Germline loops: CDR1 MNHEY, CDR2 SMNVEV (reference sequence). The CDR3 DNA reads as TGTGCCAGCAGTTTATCTATGTACTCCAATCAGCCCCAGCATTTT. This encodes CASSLSMYSNQPQHF.

The chain employs TRBV10-2 and TRBJ2-1; 9 bases agree with TRBD2. V shed 5 bases and J 5 bases; nucleotides not matched to a gene: 13. CDR3 length: 17 amino acids. Germline loops: CDR1 WSHSY, CDR2 SAAADI. The CDR3: CASSHGMSGRWDNEQFF. DNA of the CDR3: TGCGCCAGCAGTCACGGAATGAGCGGGAGGTGGGACAATGAGCAGTTCTTC.

This chain joins TRBV19 and TRBJ2-1; 9 positions match TRBD1. Germline trimming cut 8 bases from V and 6 bases from J; bases unmatched to any gene: 8. CDR3 length equals 14 residues. The germline V gene encodes CDR1 LNHDA and CDR2 SQIVND (reference sequence). CDR3 sequence (DNA): TGTGCCAGTTCCGGACAGGGGACCGGCAATGAGCAGTTCTTC. This encodes CASSGQGTGNEQFF.

CDR3 protein: CAMTTGQGGGYTF. The CDR3 DNA reads as TGTGCCATGACGACCGGGCAGGGTGGTGGCTACACCTTC. The chain uses TRBV6-1 and TRBJ1-2; D is perhaps TRBD1 (5 bases). V lost 10 bases to trimming and J lost 7 bases, with 19 bases between them. The germline V gene has CDR1 MNHNS and CDR2 SASEGT. The CDR3 is 13 residues long.

The chain links TRBV4-1 to TRBJ2-3; D possibly corresponds to TRBD2 (6 bases). The CDR3 length is 14 residues. Trimming removed 4 bases at V and 6 bases at J, with 14 bases between. Germline V gene lookup returns CDR1 MGHRA and CDR2 YSYEKL. This chain's CDR3 is CASSPGLLGDTQYF. CDR3 DNA: TGCGCCAGCAGCCCGGGACTCCTCGGGGATACGCAGTATTTT.

V gene TRBV6-1 combines with J gene TRBJ2-2, with TRBD1 identical over 9 bases. The CDR3 loop spans 13 amino acids. V gave up 4 bases and J gave up 7 bases; unmatched junction bases: 1. Germline V gives CDR1 MNHNS, CDR2 SASEGT. The CDR3 reads CASSGQGVGELFF. The CDR3 bases are TGTGCCAGCAGTGGACAGGGGGTCGGGGAGCTGTTTTTT.

This clone has a handful of counts. The rearrangement links TRBV7-2 to TRBJ2-7, with D possibly TRBD2 on 6 matching bases. Germline V lookup: CDR1 SGHTA, CDR2 FQGNSA. CDR3 length: 13 residues. Trimming took 5 bases from V and 3 from J, leaving 11 bases between them. DNA for the CDR3: TGTGCCAGCAGCGGGCGGGACGGCTACGAGCAGTACTTC. Amino acids: CASSGRDGYEQYF.

Turning to this clone: A read error may account for a junction end that differs from germline. The chain carries TRBV7-7 and TRBJ2-1, with 7 bases identical to TRBD2. Per the germline V gene, CDR1 is SSHAT and CDR2 is FNYEAQ (reference sequence). The CDR3 runs 16 residues. In DNA, the CDR3 is TGTGCTAGCAGCTCCCTAGGGGCTAGCGGATACAATGAGCAGTTCTTC. This gives the protein CASSSLGASGYNEQFF.

The chain uses TRBV5-4 and TRBJ1-1, with TRBD1 identical over 9 bases. The CDR3 covers 15 residues. The trim removed 2 bases at V and 3 bases at J, leaving 5 bases unmatched. Germline-derived CDR1 and CDR2 are SGHNT and YYREEE (reference sequence). CDR3 sequence: CASSLPTGGYTEAFF. The CDR3 coding sequence is TGTGCCAGCAGCTTACCAACAGGGGGCTACACTGAAGCTTTCTTT. The complete variable domain, with remaining parts taken from reference TRBV5-4 and TRBJ1-1, reads ETGVTQSPTHLIKTRGQQVTLRCSSQSGHNTVSWYQQALGQGPQFIFQYYREEENGRGNFPPRFSGLQFPNYSSELNVNALELDDSALYLCASSLPTGGYTEAFFGQGTRLTVV.

The chain employs TRBV21-1 and TRBJ1-5; the table gives TRBD1 as D, unverified against the DNA. TRBV21-1 is a pseudogene locus. This CDR3 is 21 amino acids long. CDR3 sequence: CASSKARWRMGRSRGNQPQHF. For the CDR3, the DNA is TGTGCCAGCAGCAAAGCTCGGTGGAGAATGGGGCGATCAAGAGGCAATCAGCCCCAGCATTTT.